The rows below give T cell receptor beta chains drawn from one sample of a study of vaccination and CD4 T cells after COVID-19. TCRdb passed the PCR reads through MiXCR, listing each CDR3 protein once. The sample carries roughly 14,000 distinct CDR3 sequences, approximately 60% recorded once. Antigens of these TCRs are unknown. The specimen sequenced was CD4+ T cells from blood, cultured in vitro. These receptors were obtained from a human donor who had recovered from COVID-19. Each CDR3 is given with its conserved first and last residue. The D gene is left open where the match is weak. The size field is filled for only some rows; it gives once, few, many or a size class.

j_call d_call v_call clone_size cdr3_nt cdr3_aa
TRBJ2-7 TRBD1 TRBV24-1 NA TGTGCCACCGGTGAACGCGACAGGGTAGTTTGGTACGAGCAGTACTTC CATGERDRVVWYEQYF
TRBJ2-3 NA TRBV4-1 NA TGCGCCAGCAGCCAAGATGGGCTAGCGAAAGATACGCAGTATTTT CASSQDGLAKDTQYF
TRBJ2-7 NA TRBV15 NA TGTGCCACCAGCAGAGATGACAGGAACTACGAGCAGTACTTC CATSRDDRNYEQYF
TRBJ2-7 NA TRBV20-1 NA TGCAGTGCTAGATTCGCGGATAGCTCCTACGAGCAGTACTTC CSARFADSSYEQYF
TRBJ2-7 NA TRBV20-1 NA TGCAGTGCTAGAGCATCTGGGTCACATGAGTACTTC CSARASGSHEYF
TRBJ2-7 TRBD1 TRBV6-1 NA TGTGCCAGCAGGAAAAGTTCTCGACAGGGCTACTACGAGCAGTACTTC CASRKSSRQGYYEQYF
TRBJ2-7 NA TRBV20-1 few TGCAGTGCTAGGGCACCGTCCTACGAGCAGTACTTC CSARAPSYEQYF
TRBJ1-1 NA TRBV25-1 NA TGTGCCAGCAGACCCCTAGGGAACACTGAAGCTTTCTTT CASRPLGNTEAFF
TRBJ1-1 NA TRBV7-8 NA TGTGCCAGCAGCTTAGGCAGACTTAACACTGAAGCTTTCTTT CASSLGRLNTEAFF
TRBJ1-2 NA TRBV10-3 NA TGTGCCATCAGCACTCAGGGGACCGATGCCCCCTATGGCTACACCTTC CAISTQGTDAPYGYTF
TRBJ2-7 NA TRBV10-3 NA TGTGCCACTACGCAGTCTACAAAGGGCTACGAGCAGTACTTC CATTQSTKGYEQYF
TRBJ1-6 NA TRBV6-1 NA TGTGCCAGCAGGAGGTCCTCCTATAATTCACCCCTCCACTTT CASRRSSYNSPLHF
TRBJ1-3 TRBD1 TRBV7-2 few TGTGCCAGCAGCTTACCAGGGGGCTCTGGAAACACCATATATTTT CASSLPGGSGNTIYF
TRBJ2-5 NA TRBV20-1 NA TGCAGTGCTAGAGTAGGAGGAGGCAGGGAGACCCAGTACTTC CSARVGGGRETQYF
TRBJ2-4 NA TRBV15 NA TGTGCCACCAGGGCAACCTTAGCCAAAAACATTCAGTACTTC CATRATLAKNIQYF
TRBJ2-3 NA TRBV7-2 NA TGTGCCAGCAGCTCCGGTGGGGGGCGGACAGATACGCAGTATTTT CASSSGGGRTDTQYF
TRBJ1-1 NA TRBV20-1 few TGCAGTGCTAGATCCCGAAGTTCTGAAGCTTTCTTT CSARSRSSEAFF
TRBJ1-2 NA TRBV7-2 NA TGTGCCAGCAGCTTAGGGAAGGTTGGAGGCTACACCTTC CASSLGKVGGYTF
TRBJ1-2 NA TRBV4-1 NA TGCGCCAGCAGCCAATCCGGGACGGCCAACTATGGCTACACCTTC CASSQSGTANYGYTF
TRBJ1-5 NA TRBV3-1 NA TGTGCCAGCAGCCAAGATCGAGACCAGCCCCAGCATTTT CASSQDRDQPQHF
TRBJ2-5 NA TRBV2 NA TGTGCCAGCAGCCGACAGGAAGAGACCCAGTACTTC CASSRQEETQYF
TRBJ1-1 NA TRBV7-8 NA TGTGCCAGCAGCCCTAGTTGGAACACTGAAGCTTTCTTT CASSPSWNTEAFF
TRBJ1-4 NA TRBV7-2 NA TGTGCCAGCAGCAAAGGGAGTTATGAAAAACTGTTTTTT CASSKGSYEKLFF